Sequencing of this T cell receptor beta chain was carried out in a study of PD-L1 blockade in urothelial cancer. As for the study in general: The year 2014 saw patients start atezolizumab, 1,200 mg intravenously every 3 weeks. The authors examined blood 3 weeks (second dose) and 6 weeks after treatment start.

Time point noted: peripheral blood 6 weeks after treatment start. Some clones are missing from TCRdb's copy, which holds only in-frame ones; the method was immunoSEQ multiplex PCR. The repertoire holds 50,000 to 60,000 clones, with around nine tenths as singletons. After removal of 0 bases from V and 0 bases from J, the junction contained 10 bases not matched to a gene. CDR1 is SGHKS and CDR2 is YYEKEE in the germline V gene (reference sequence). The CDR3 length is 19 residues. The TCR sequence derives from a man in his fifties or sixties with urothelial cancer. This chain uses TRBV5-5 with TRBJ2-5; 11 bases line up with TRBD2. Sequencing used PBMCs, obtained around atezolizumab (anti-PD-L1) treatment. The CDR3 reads CASSLATLAGGGYQETQYF. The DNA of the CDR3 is TGTGCCAGCAGCTTGGCCACGCTAGCGGGGGGTGGGTACCAAGAGACCCAGTACTTC.